The TCR beta chain under discussion was sequenced for a study of PD-1 blockade in classical Hodgkin lymphoma. Regarding the study as a whole: Exclusion removed patients who began nivolumab under 1 year after ASCT.

The CDR3 covers 14 residues. Trimming cost V 3 bases and J 4 bases, with 13 bases left between them. In germline, CDR1 is SGHRS, CDR2 YFSETQ. Documented time point: cycle 4 day 1 (C4D1), after 5 to 7 weeks of nivolumab. Every single patient, without exception, relapsed after autologous stem cell transplantation, and brentuximab vedotin exposure varied. Patients had relapsed/refractory classical Hodgkin lymphoma with complete response, partial response or progressive disease as best response. This clone was detected a few times. Its antigen is still unknown. Some clones are missing from TCRdb's copy, which holds only in-frame ones; the method was immunoSEQ multiplex PCR. The table records around 40,000 clones, over 70% of them present only once.

This material consisted of peripheral blood mononuclear cells (PBMCs), taken before the fourth cycle of nivolumab. This sequence joins TRBV5-1 and TRBJ1-1; no firm D call. The sequence derives from a human donor with classical Hodgkin lymphoma. The CDR3 DNA reads TGCGCCAGCAGCTCGGAACCGGGAGGCACTGAAGCTTTCTTT. Encoded protein: CASSSEPGGTEAFF.